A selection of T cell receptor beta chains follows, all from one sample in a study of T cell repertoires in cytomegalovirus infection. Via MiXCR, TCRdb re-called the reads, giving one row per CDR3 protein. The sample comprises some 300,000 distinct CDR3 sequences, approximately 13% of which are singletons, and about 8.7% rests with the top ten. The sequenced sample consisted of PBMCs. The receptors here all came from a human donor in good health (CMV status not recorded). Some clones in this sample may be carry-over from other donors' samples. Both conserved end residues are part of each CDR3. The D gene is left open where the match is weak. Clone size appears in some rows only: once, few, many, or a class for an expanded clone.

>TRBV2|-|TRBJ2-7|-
TGTGCCAGCAAGCAGGGCAGGCCGTCCTACGAGCAGTACTTC
CASKQGRPSYEQYF
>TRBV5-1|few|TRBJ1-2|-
TGCGCCAGCAGCTTAGAAGACGACAGAGGTGGCTACACCTTC
CASSLEDDRGGYTF
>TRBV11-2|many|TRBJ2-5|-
TGTGCCAGCAGCTTAGTGTTACAGGGTCAAGAGACCCAGTACTTC
CASSLVLQGQETQYF
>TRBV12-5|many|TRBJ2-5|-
TGTGCTAGTGGTTTGATAGGCCCTTACGGCGACCAGTACTTC
CASGLIGPYGDQYF
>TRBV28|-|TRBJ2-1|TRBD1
TGTGCCAGCACCACGGACAGGGCAAATGAGCAGTTCTTC
CASTTDRANEQFF
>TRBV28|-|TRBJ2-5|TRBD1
TGTGCCAGCATGACAGGGATAATCGAGACCCAGTACTTC
CASMTGIIETQYF
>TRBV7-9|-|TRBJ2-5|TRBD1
TGTGCCAGCAGCTCCCGGGACAGGGACCAGACCCAGTACTTC
CASSSRDRDQTQYF
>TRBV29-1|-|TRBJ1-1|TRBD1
TGCAGCGTTGGGGACAGGATCACTGAAGCTTTCTTT
CSVGDRITEAFF
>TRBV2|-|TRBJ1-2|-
TGTGCCACCCAGGTCCAAGGCGGCTATGGCTACACCTTC
CATQVQGGYGYTF
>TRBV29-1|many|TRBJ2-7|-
TGCAGCTGCATCTCAAGCATCTCCTACGAGCAGTACTTC
CSCISSISYEQYF
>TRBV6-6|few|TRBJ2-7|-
TGTGCCAGCAGTTACACAGGGGGGGCCGACTACGAGCAGTACTTC
CASSYTGGADYEQYF
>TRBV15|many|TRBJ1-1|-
TGTGCCACCAGTCCCCGAGGGGACACTGAAGCTTTCTTT
CATSPRGDTEAFF
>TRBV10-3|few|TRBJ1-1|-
TGTGCCATCAGTGTGTCCGGGACAATGAACACTGAAGCTTTCTTT
CAISVSGTMNTEAFF
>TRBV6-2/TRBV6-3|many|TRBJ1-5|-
TGTGCCAGCAGTTATCCGGGGGGCGTAGGACAGCCCCAGCATTTT
CASSYPGGVGQPQHF
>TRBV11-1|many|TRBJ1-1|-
TGTGCCAGCAGCGCGATACTCCAGGGTTCGGCCACTGAAGCTTTCTTT
CASSAILQGSATEAFF
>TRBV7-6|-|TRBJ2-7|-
TGTGCCAGCAGCCCTCCGGGTGGGGTTAAGCAGTACTTC
CASSPPGGVKQYF
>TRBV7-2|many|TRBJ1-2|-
TGTGCCAGCAGCTTGTACGGGTATTATGGCTACACCTTC
CASSLYGYYGYTF
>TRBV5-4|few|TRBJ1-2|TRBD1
TGTGCCAGCAGCTCGCTTGGACAGGCGGGAGCTAACTATGGCTACACCTTC
CASSSLGQAGANYGYTF
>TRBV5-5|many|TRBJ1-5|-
TGTGCCAGCGCGGGGGGTCGCGGGCCGACGAGCAATCAGCCCCAGCATTTT
CASAGGRGPTSNQPQHF
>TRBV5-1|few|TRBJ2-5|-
TGCGCCAGCAGCACCGACAGGAGCGGGACCCAGTACTTC
CASSTDRSGTQYF
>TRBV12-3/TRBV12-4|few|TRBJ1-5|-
TGTGCCAGCAGTTTAGCGGGGGGGCCTCGGGGAGGGCCCCAGCATTTT
CASSLAGGPRGGPQHF
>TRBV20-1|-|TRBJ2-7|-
TGCAGTGCTTGGGGGGGCGACATGAGCTCCTACGAGCAGTACTTC
CSAWGGDMSSYEQYF
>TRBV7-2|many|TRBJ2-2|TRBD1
TGTGCCAGCAGCCCGGGACAGGGGGGTGACACCGGGGAGCTGTTTTTT
CASSPGQGGDTGELFF
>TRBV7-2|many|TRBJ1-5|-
TGTGCCAGCAGCACCCGCGGGGGGCAGCCCCAGCATTTT
CASSTRGGQPQHF
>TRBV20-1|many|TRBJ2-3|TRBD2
TGCAGTGCTGAACGGGGGGGCGCGGATACGCAGTATTTT
CSAERGGADTQYF
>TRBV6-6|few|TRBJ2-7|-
TGTGCCAGCAGTCGGGGGATCGACTACGAGCAGTACTTC
CASSRGIDYEQYF
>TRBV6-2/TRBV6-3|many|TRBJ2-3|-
TGTGCCAGCAGTCGTACGGAAACAGATACGCAGTATTTT
CASSRTETDTQYF
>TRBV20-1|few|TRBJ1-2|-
TGCAGTGCTAGAGCGATGGTAACAGGTGGTCCCTACTATGGCTACACCTTC
CSARAMVTGGPYYGYTF
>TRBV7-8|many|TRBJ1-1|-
TGTGCCAGCAGCTTAGGGTTGGCAGGAATCACTGAAGCTTTCTTT
CASSLGLAGITEAFF
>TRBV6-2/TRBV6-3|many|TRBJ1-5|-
TGTGCCAGCAGTCAGGACAGACGAAATCAGCCCCAGCATTTT
CASSQDRRNQPQHF
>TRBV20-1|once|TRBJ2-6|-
TGCAGTGCTCTCAGGGCCGGGGCCAACGTCCTGACTTTC
CSALRAGANVLTF
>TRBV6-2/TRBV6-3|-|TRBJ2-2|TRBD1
TGTGCCAGCAGTCCCTCCAGGGGGCGGGGCACCGGGGAGCTGTTTTTT
CASSPSRGRGTGELFF
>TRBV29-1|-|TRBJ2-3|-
TGCAGCGTTGACCTAACAGATACGCAGTATTTT
CSVDLTDTQYF
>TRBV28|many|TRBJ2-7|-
TGTGCCAGCAGCTCCGGCTCCTACTCCTACGAGCAGTACTTC
CASSSGSYSYEQYF
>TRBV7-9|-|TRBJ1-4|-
TGTGCCAGCAGCTTGGGCCAGGGGCTTGAAAAACTGTTTTTT
CASSLGQGLEKLFF
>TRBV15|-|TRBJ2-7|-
TGTGCCACCAGCAGCGACAGCAAGTCCTACGAGCAGTACTTC
CATSSDSKSYEQYF
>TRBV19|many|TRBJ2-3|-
TGTGCCAGTATAGGAGACCTCACAGATACGCAGTATTTT
CASIGDLTDTQYF
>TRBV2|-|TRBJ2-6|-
TGTGCCAGCAGTGAAGCGCTTTCTCCAAGGGGGTCTGGGGCCAACGTCCTGACTTTC
CASSEALSPRGSGANVLTF
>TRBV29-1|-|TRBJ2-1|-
TGCAGCGTCCACGGGGAGCGGATCTACAATGAGCAGTTCTTC
CSVHGERIYNEQFF
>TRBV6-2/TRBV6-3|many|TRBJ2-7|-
TGTGCCAGCAGTTCCCCTCCGGGTTCCAGCTCCTACGAGCAGTACTTC
CASSSPPGSSSYEQYF
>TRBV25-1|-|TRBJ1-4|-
TGTGCCAGCACAAGGGCAACTAATGAAAAACTGTTTTTT
CASTRATNEKLFF
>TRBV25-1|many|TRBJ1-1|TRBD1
TGTGCCAGCAGTGAGGGACAGGGATGGACTGAAGCTTTCTTT
CASSEGQGWTEAFF
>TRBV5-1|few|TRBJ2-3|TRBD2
TGCGCCAGCAGCTCCGCCGGGACTAGCGGGGGGCTCACAGATACGCAGTATTTT
CASSSAGTSGGLTDTQYF
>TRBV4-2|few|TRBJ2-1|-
TGTGCCAGCAGCCAGGTACTAGGGTACAATGAGCAGTTCTTC
CASSQVLGYNEQFF
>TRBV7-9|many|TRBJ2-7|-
TGTGCCAGCAGCGATCGATGGAGGTCCTACGAGCAGTACTTC
CASSDRWRSYEQYF
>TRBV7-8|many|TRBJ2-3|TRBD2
TGTGCCAGCAGCTTAGGAGGTAGCGGGGTTGGTACGCAGTATTTT
CASSLGGSGVGTQYF
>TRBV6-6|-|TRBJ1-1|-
TGTGCCAGCAGTTTCGGGCCGTCTGAAGCTTTCTTT
CASSFGPSEAFF
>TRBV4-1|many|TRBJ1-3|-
TGCGCCAGCAGCCAAGAATGGTACCGGACCTCTGGAAACACCATATATTTT
CASSQEWYRTSGNTIYF
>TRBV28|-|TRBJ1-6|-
TGTGCCAGCAGTTTATGGGAACTCGCGGGGGCTGATTCACCCCTCCACTTT
CASSLWELAGADSPLHF
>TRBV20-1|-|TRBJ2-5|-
TGCAGTGCTTCAATTCAAGAGACCCAGTACTTC
CSASIQETQYF
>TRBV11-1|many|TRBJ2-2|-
TGTGCCAGCAGGTTCTTGAGCACCGGGGAGCTGTTTTTT
CASRFLSTGELFF
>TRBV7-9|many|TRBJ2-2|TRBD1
TGTGCCAGCAGAACAAGACAGGGAATGCCCGGGGAGCTGTTTTTT
CASRTRQGMPGELFF
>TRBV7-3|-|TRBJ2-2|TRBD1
TGTGCCAGCAGCCCAAGGCCCTGGGACAGGGGTGTTGGGGAGCTGTTTTTT
CASSPRPWDRGVGELFF
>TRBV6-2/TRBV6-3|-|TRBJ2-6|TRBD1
TGTGCCAGCAGCTCACCCCCAGTTTGGAGCAGGGGGCAATCTGGGGCCAACGTCCTGACTTTC
CASSSPPVWSRGQSGANVLTF
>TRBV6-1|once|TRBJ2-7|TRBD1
TGTGCCAGCAGTGAAGCGCTAGGTTATCAGGGGGCCTACGAGCAGTACTTC
CASSEALGYQGAYEQYF
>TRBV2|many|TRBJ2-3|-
TGTGCCAGCAGACCCGCCGGGCGCACAGATACGCAGTATTTT
CASRPAGRTDTQYF